The sequence of this TCR beta chain was determined in a study of cytomegalovirus exposure and HLA in healthy donors. Findings and limits, study-wide: Among the most significant clusters, several appeared linked to common viral pathogens in a later analysis. Researchers catalogued over 150 TCR beta chains as cytomegalovirus-associated.

This clone was recorded a few times. Its matching antigen is unknown. PCR used 60 Vbeta primers and 13 Jbeta primers. TCRdb's copy holds only in-frame clones and misses some; the assay was immunoSEQ multiplex PCR. The data show about 110,000 clones, about 80% seen once. Material for sequencing was PBMCs. This clonotype was sampled from a woman in her forties or fifties in good health and CMV-seropositive.

The CDR3 DNA reads as TGTGCCAGCAGCTTAACAGTGGCCGGGGAGCTGTTTTTT. Its translation is CASSLTVAGELFF. V and J are TRBV5-4 and TRBJ2-2; unclear D gene. The CDR3 loop spans 13 amino acids. The V and J ends lost 2 bases and 6 bases respectively, with 8 bases between them. Germline-derived CDR1 and CDR2 are SGHNT and YYREEE (reference sequence).